This T cell receptor beta chain was sequenced in a study of beta chain features in type 1 diabetes. Whole-study context: When patients were set against healthy donors, age, gender and cell yields were similar. The study, taken as a whole, reports: Shortening that was moderate but significant affected the TCRB CDR3s of Type 1 diabetes patients in all four CD4+ subsets.

The CDR3 length is 12 residues. Germline values: CDR1 SQVTM, CDR2 ANQGSEA. The germline V and J ends were trimmed by 6 bases and 0 bases, with 7 bases remaining between them. The isolated RNA, all of it, was reverse transcribed, so expressed TCRB transcripts were what got sequenced. Only in-frame clones appear in the TCRdb table, and some are missing; sequencing was by immunoSEQ multiplex PCR. This table holds roughly 730,000 clones, roughly 13% found once. A word on this clone: Its specificity is not known.

The sequence was collected from a man younger than 30 with type 1 diabetes. The J gene is TRBJ2-3, the V gene TRBV29-1, with D hard to call. The sequencing input was naive CD4+ T cells from blood. The CDR3 region is CSVDESTDTQYF. As DNA, the CDR3 is TGCAGCGTAGACGAAAGCACAGATACGCAGTATTTT.